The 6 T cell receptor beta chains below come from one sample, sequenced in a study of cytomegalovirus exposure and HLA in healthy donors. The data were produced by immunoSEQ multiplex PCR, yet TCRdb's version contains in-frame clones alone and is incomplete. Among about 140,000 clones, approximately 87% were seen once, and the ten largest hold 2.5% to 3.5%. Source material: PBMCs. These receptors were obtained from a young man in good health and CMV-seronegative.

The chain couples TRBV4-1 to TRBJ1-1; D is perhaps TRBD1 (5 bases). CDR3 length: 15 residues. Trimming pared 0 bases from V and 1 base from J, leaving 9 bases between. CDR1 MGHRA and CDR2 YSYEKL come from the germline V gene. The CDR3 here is CASSQEEGPNTEAFF. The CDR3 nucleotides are TGCGCCAGCAGCCAAGAGGAGGGACCGAACACTGAAGCTTTCTTT.

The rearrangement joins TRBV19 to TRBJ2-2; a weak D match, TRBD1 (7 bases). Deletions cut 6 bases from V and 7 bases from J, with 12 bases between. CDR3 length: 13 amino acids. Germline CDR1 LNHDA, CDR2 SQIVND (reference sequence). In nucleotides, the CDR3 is TGTGCCAGTAGCGACAGGGAGGTCGGGGAGCTGTTTTTT. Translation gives CASSDREVGELFF.

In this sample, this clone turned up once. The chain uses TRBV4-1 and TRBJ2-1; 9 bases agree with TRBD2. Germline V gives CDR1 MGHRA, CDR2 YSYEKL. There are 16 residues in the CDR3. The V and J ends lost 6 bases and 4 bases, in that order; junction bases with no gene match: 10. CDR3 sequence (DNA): TGCGCCAGCAGGACCCGACTAGCGGAGTCGTACAATGAGCAGTTCTTC. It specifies CASRTRLAESYNEQFF.

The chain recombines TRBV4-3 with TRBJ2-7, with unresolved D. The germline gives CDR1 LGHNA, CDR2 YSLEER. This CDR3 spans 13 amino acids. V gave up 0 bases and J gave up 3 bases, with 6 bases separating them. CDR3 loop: CASSQDSYYEQYF. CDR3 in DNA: TGCGCCAGCAGCCAAGATTCTTACTACGAGCAGTACTTC.

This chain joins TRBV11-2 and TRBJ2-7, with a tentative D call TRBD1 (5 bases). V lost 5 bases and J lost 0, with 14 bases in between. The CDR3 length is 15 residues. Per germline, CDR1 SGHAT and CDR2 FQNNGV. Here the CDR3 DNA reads TGTGCCAGCAGCGCGATTAAAGGGGACTCCTACGAGCAGTACTTC. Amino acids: CASSAIKGDSYEQYF.

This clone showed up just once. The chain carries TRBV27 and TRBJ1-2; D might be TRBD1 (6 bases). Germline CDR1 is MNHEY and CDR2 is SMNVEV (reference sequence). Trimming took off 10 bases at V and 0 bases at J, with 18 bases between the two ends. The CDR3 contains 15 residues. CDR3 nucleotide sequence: TGTGCCACCGCGGTAGACAGGCGGCCTAACTATGGCTACACCTTC. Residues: CATAVDRRPNYGYTF.